The present entry profiles one T cell receptor beta chain with its context. Its antigen is not yet known. No much larger clonotype is one base removed from it; base qualities were not supplied. The data belong to a study of T-cell memory formation after mild COVID-19 (dated by TCRdb to the early 2020s). Describing the broader study: Most TCR sequence clusters were specific to one of the two donors. In two donors, T-cell clones that expanded and contracted after mild COVID-19 were tracked by sequencing TCRalpha and TCRbeta repertoires over time. The cohort was made up of two young adult volunteers, one female and one male, who were previously healthy. Beyond this particular receptor, the publication reports: Contracting CD4+ clones were found mainly in CM and EM memory subsets, while CD8+ clones were enriched in EMRA. SARS-CoV-2 specificity was not confirmed for the second-wave clones peaking on day 37. Some responding clones were found in pre-infection memory, which suggests that pre-existing cross-reactive memory T cells took part in the SARS-CoV-2 response. The study included only two mild cases, and larger cohorts that include severe cases with pre-infection samples were judged to be necessary. Clones that contracted from day 15 to 85 showed balanced CD4/CD8 phenotypes, whereas a second wave of clones that expanded from day 15 to 37 leaned towards CD4+.

Relative to germline, V is missing 3 bases and J is missing 5 bases, with 9 bases of the junction outside any gene match. Based on the germline V gene (reference sequence), the CDR1 and CDR2 sequences are LNHDA and SQIVND. Its CDR3 holds 15 amino acids, cysteine through phenylalanine. Just CDR3 DNA is preserved here, 45 bases in frame from base 1. Sequencing relied on an Illumina NovaSeq 6000. cDNA libraries for TCRalpha and TCRbeta were prepared by 5'RACE using constant-segment primers, with sample barcodes and unique molecular identifiers added. Trizol reagent was used to extract RNA from every sample. Library amplification was performed in two PCR steps, and a second sample barcode and Illumina TruSeq adapters were introduced in the second step. The libraries were sequenced on an Illumina NovaSeq using 2 x 150 bp paired-end reads. The paper's processing steps were these. Demultiplexing of reads and collapsing into UMI-guided consensus sequences were performed with migec v1.2.7. With mixcr v2.1.11, UMI consensuses were aligned to TRA and TRB V and J templates and assembled into clonotypes. A clonotype was counted as expanded or contracted only if both edgeR and NoisET called the change significant, with noise models trained on biological replicates. For edgeR calls, the cutoffs were a false discovery rate-adjusted p below 0.01 and a log2 fold-change threshold of 1. As an exploratory analysis of dynamics, max-normalized trajectories of the 1000 most abundant clonotypes were examined with PCA combined with hierarchical clustering. The CD4 or CD8 phenotype of responding clones was assigned using the separately sequenced CD4+ and CD8+ repertoires. TCRdb itself trimmed the public reads at Q25 with fastp, ran MiXCR and retained productive beta chains. Each entry merges the rows of one CDR3 protein and shows their most common DNA and genes. The V and J calls and clone size are TCRdb's, not the authors'. This sample gives 400,000 to 500,000 distinct CDR3 sequences in total; roughly 26% of them show up just once. Of the sample, 7% to 9.5% falls within the top ten clones.

PBMCs were isolated by Ficoll-Paque density gradient centrifugation. In this chain, TRBV19 is recombined with TRBJ1-1, and 7 junction bases match TRBD1. The receptor's source is an adult woman who had mild COVID-19 (a few samples of this study predate the infection). The sample titles of this study are shuffled in the database, so cell type and time point are left out; the donor was told from shared clones. Sequencing was performed on PBMCs or a T cell subset sorted from them (not recorded which). The base sequence is TGTGCCAGTAGTATCACCGGGACAGTCCAGACTGAAGCTTTCTTT. Its protein product is CASSITGTVQTEAFF.